Below are 27 T cell receptor beta chains sequenced from a single sample in a study of blood T cell repertoires in COVID-19. Method: immunoSEQ multiplex PCR; TCRdb's copy keeps in-frame clones and lacks some. Of nearly 350,000 clones listed, roughly 84% were seen once; the top ten hold over 0.8%. Material for sequencing was PBMCs or T cells enriched from blood (not recorded which). The receptors here all came from a woman aged 25 to 39 who had recovered from COVID-19.

This clone was recorded only once. V gene TRBV2 combines with J gene TRBJ1-2; TRBD1 aligns across 8 bases. The V gene's germline CDR1 is SNHLY and CDR2 FYNNEI. V lost 5 bases, J lost 2 bases, and 10 bases stayed unmatched. This CDR3 region has 16 residues. The CDR3 sequence is CASSSRQGSVNYGYTF. The CDR3 nucleotides are TGTGCCAGCAGTTCCAGACAGGGGTCTGTCAACTATGGCTACACCTTC.

The J gene is TRBJ1-3, the V gene TRBV28; D may be TRBD1 (5 bases). The CDR3 is 16 residues long. V lost 10 bases and J lost 0, with 19 bases in between. From germline, CDR1 is MDHEN and CDR2 SYDVKM. CDR3 region: CATRFFQGPSGNTIYF. CDR3 bases: TGTGCCACCCGATTCTTTCAGGGCCCCTCTGGAAACACCATATATTTT.

The CDR3 nucleotides are TGCGCCAGCAGCGGAGATTTGGCAGGGAGGACAGATACGCAGTATTTT. This codes for CASSGDLAGRTDTQYF. The V gene is TRBV5-1, the J gene TRBJ2-3, with D possibly being TRBD2 (6 bases). Germline V CDR1 and CDR2: SGHRS, YFSETQ. There are 16 residues in the CDR3. V was trimmed by 4 bases and J by 3 bases, leaving 18 bases between them.

V gene TRBV21-1 combines with J gene TRBJ2-7; TRBD1, the table's D call, lacks a check against the DNA. TRBV21-1 is a pseudogene. The CDR3 extends over 10 amino acids. CDR3 amino acids: CARPGGEQYF. The CDR3 nucleotides are TGTGCCAGGCCAGGGGGCGAGCAGTACTTC.

The rearrangement uses TRBV9 and TRBJ2-1, with 14 bases that match TRBD2. Trimming removed 0 bases from V and 0 bases from J; junction bases left unmatched: 5. The CDR3 extends over 19 amino acids. From germline, CDR1 is SGDLS and CDR2 YYNGEE. CDR3 sequence reads: CASSVARTSGGSSYNEQFF. CDR3 bases: TGTGCCAGCAGCGTAGCTCGGACTAGCGGGGGGAGCTCCTACAATGAGCAGTTCTTC. The variable domain in full, completed from reference TRBV9 and TRBJ2-1, reads DSGVTQTPKHLITATGQRVTLRCSPRSGDLSVYWYQQSLDQGLQFLIQYYNGEERAKGNILERFSAQQFPDLHSELNLSSLELGDSALYFCASSVARTSGGSSYNEQFFGPGTRLTVL.

This rearrangement joins TRBV6-5 to TRBJ1-2, with D hard to call. Trimming left V 0 bases short and J 3 bases short, with 8 bases between. CDR1 and CDR2 (germline): MNHEY, SVGAGI. The CDR3 has 14 amino acids. The CDR3 here is CASSYSVRHYGYTF. As DNA, the CDR3 is TGTGCCAGCAGTTACTCGGTGCGGCACTATGGCTACACCTTC.

This sequence joins TRBV11-2 and TRBJ1-3, with 10 bases that match TRBD1. The CDR3 totals 17 residues. Germline CDR1 and CDR2: SGHAT and FQNNGV. J lost 5 bases, V lost 1 base, and 8 bases had no gene match. The CDR3 DNA is TGTGCCAGCAGCTTAGGGGGGACAGGGGCCGTCAGAAACACCATATATTTT. This translates into CASSLGGTGAVRNTIYF.

The chain combines TRBV15 with TRBJ2-7; weak D call: TRBD1 (6 bases). Trimming removed 0 bases from V and 10 bases from J, with 16 bases in between. The CDR3 totals 14 residues. Germline V lookup: CDR1 LNHNV, CDR2 YYDKDF (reference sequence). The CDR3 DNA reads as TGTGCCACCAGCAGAGATGGGTCAGGTGGGGGCCAGTACTTC. Its protein is CATSRDGSGGGQYF.

The rearrangement uses TRBV7-9 and TRBJ1-1; 8 nucleotides match TRBD1. This CDR3 has 16 amino acids. With V trimmed by 5 bases and J by 5 bases, 13 bases remained unmatched. Per the germline V gene, CDR1 is SEHNR and CDR2 is FQNEAQ (reference sequence). The CDR3 is CASSPPDRGAGTEAFF. Written as DNA, the CDR3 is TGTGCCAGCAGCCCACCCGACAGGGGCGCAGGGACTGAAGCTTTCTTT.

The chain is built from TRBV23-1 and TRBJ1-5; TRBD1 aligns across 7 bases. TRBV23-1 is annotated as an ORF whose role is uncertain. The J segment lost 0 bases and the V segment lost 2 bases, leaving 13 bases of the junction unmatched. This CDR3 is 19 amino acids long. For the CDR3, the DNA is TGCGCCAGCAGTCAAGGGACAGTCCGTTTAAGTTATAGCAATCAGCCCCAGCATTTT. Translated, it gives CASSQGTVRLSYSNQPQHF.

The chain combines TRBV29-1 with TRBJ1-2, with 8 bases identical to TRBD1. The V gene's germline CDR1 is SQVTM and CDR2 ANQGSEA. J was trimmed by 3 bases and V by 7 bases; bases with no gene match: 7. CDR3 size: 13 residues. CDR3 protein: CSARQGSDYGYTF. The CDR3 region has the DNA TGCAGCGCTCGACAGGGGAGCGACTATGGCTACACCTTC.

The table lists this clone with a few counts. The chain joins TRBV6-1 to TRBJ2-7; the D is unclear. V lost 3 bases, J lost 0 bases, and 18 bases lay in between. In germline, CDR1 is MNHNS, CDR2 SASEGT. This CDR3 is built from 17 residues. The chain's CDR3 is CASSDPRRLTSSYEQYF. The DNA for the CDR3 is TGTGCCAGCAGTGACCCCCGCAGGCTTACCAGCTCCTACGAGCAGTACTTC.

This chain links TRBV4-1 with TRBJ1-1; D may be TRBD1 (6 bases). Germline V CDR1 and CDR2: MGHRA, YSYEKL. Trimming pared 1 base from V and 6 bases from J, leaving 9 bases between. This CDR3 region has 13 residues. The CDR3 region has the DNA TGCGCCAGCAGCCAAGGTACAGGGTCTGAAGCTTTCTTT. Protein: CASSQGTGSEAFF.

CDR3 sequence: CASTKTGPPYNSPLHF. CDR3 coding DNA: TGTGCCAGCACGAAAACAGGGCCACCCTATAATTCACCCCTCCACTTT. The chain links TRBV27 to TRBJ1-6, with a possible D match to TRBD1 (6 bases). Trimming removed 7 bases from V and 2 bases from J, with 15 bases in between. The V gene's germline CDR1 is MNHEY and CDR2 SMNVEV (reference sequence). The CDR3 spans 16 residues.

The rearrangement joins TRBV12-3 or TRBV12-4 to TRBJ1-2; D is undetermined. The CDR3 consists of 12 residues. The V end lost 2 bases, the J end lost 4 bases, and 5 bases lay between the germline ends. The CDR3 sequence is CASSLISYGYTF. The CDR3 DNA reads TGTGCCAGCAGTTTAATTAGCTATGGCTACACCTTC.

This chain joins TRBV24-1 and TRBJ2-7; tentative D call: TRBD1 (5 bases). The ends were cut back, 11 bases at V and 0 bases at J, with 13 bases in the middle. The CDR3 runs to 13 residues. The germline V gene has CDR1 KGHDR and CDR2 SFDVKD. The CDR3 loop reads CAIQSTGSYEQYF. As DNA, the CDR3 is TGTGCCATCCAGTCCACAGGCTCCTACGAGCAGTACTTC.

The rearrangement joins TRBV7-9 to TRBJ1-3; D is ambiguous. The CDR3 contains 16 residues. In germline, CDR1 is SEHNR, CDR2 FQNEAQ (reference sequence). The ends were cut back, 2 bases at V and 0 bases at J, with 11 bases in the middle. CDR3 DNA: TGTGCCAGCAGCTTAAACGCCGGGAGCTCTGGAAACACCATATATTTT. Encoded protein: CASSLNAGSSGNTIYF.

The chain couples TRBV6-5 to TRBJ1-1; D is ambiguous. Trimming took 2 bases from V and 4 from J, leaving 11 bases between them. This CDR3 is built from 14 residues. Germline V lookup: CDR1 MNHEY, CDR2 SVGAGI. Here the CDR3 DNA reads TGTGCCAGCAGTTACGCCGGGGTCGGCACTGAAGCTTTCTTT. Protein: CASSYAGVGTEAFF.

CDR3: CASSPVGGGGGSEQYF. The CDR3 DNA reads as TGTGCCAGCAGTCCAGTCGGAGGTGGGGGCGGATCCGAGCAGTACTTC. V is TRBV9 and J is TRBJ2-7; TRBD1 might be the D (6 bases). CDR1 and CDR2 (germline): SGDLS, YYNGEE. V lost 5 bases, J lost 6 bases, and 24 bases lay in between. This CDR3 has 16 residues.

The chain is built from TRBV6-1 and TRBJ2-2, with 10 bases aligning to TRBD2. Germline V gene lookup returns CDR1 MNHNS and CDR2 SASEGT. The length of the CDR3 is 17 residues. After removal of 3 bases from V and 1 base from J, the junction contained 5 bases not matched to a gene. In DNA, the CDR3 is TGTGCCAGCAGTGAGAAAATAGCGGGGGGGAACACCGGGGAGCTGTTTTTT. Protein sequence: CASSEKIAGGNTGELFF.

The rearrangement uses TRBV5-4 and TRBJ2-3; D not resolved. V dropped 6 bases and J dropped 3 bases, with 20 bases sitting between them. The CDR3 runs to 16 residues. Germline assignment: CDR1 SGHNT and CDR2 YYREEE (reference sequence). CDR3 residues: CASNTAGGIPTDTQYF. The CDR3 bases are TGTGCCAGCAACACCGCAGGTGGCATTCCTACAGATACGCAGTATTTT.

V and J are TRBV28 and TRBJ2-7, with 12 bases matching TRBD2. The CDR3 length is 15 residues. Germline CDR1 MDHEN, CDR2 SYDVKM. V dropped 4 bases and J dropped 7; count of bases not matched to a gene: 8. Here the CDR3 reads CASSYSTSGGREQYF. The DNA of the CDR3 is TGTGCCAGCAGTTACTCGACTAGCGGGGGAAGGGAGCAGTACTTC.

The chain has TRBV5-1 and TRBJ1-1; weak D call: TRBD1 (5 bases). The germline V gene has CDR1 SGHRS and CDR2 YFSETQ. V lost 0 bases and J lost 1, with 16 bases in between. The CDR3 has 17 amino acids. DNA of the CDR3: TGCGCCAGCAGCTTGGCCGGAGCAGGGAAGGCGAACACTGAAGCTTTCTTT. Residues: CASSLAGAGKANTEAFF.

This clone was seen only once. This rearrangement joins TRBV28 to TRBJ1-2; possible D gene TRBD1, 6 bases. From germline, CDR1 is MDHEN and CDR2 SYDVKM. This CDR3 has 12 residues. Deletions cut 7 bases from V and 8 bases from J, with 14 bases between. The CDR3 is CASTRSRGGYTF. The CDR3 nucleotides read TGTGCCAGCACCCGAAGTAGGGGGGGCTACACCTTC.

This clone was detected once. J is TRBJ1-1 and V is TRBV6-1; D is perhaps TRBD1 (6 bases). This CDR3 has 13 residues. V lost 1 base and J lost 11, with 14 bases in between. Germline lookup yields CDR1 MNHNS and CDR2 SASEGT. Written as DNA, the CDR3 is TGTGCCAGCAGTGAAGATGTAAGGGGGTTGGCTTTCTTT. This gives the protein CASSEDVRGLAFF.

The chain uses TRBV7-2 and TRBJ2-3, with 7 bases fitting TRBD1. The CDR3 contains 15 residues. With 3 bases clipped from V and 2 bases from J, the junction kept 5 bases outside the gene matches. CDR1 is SGHTA and CDR2 is FQGNSA in the germline V gene. In DNA, the CDR3 is TGTGCCAGCAGCTTCCGGGACAGATACACAGATACGCAGTATTTT. Translated: CASSFRDRYTDTQYF.

This clone was seen a single time. The rearrangement links TRBV7-8 to TRBJ2-3; a possible D gene is TRBD1 (5 bases). Germline lookup yields CDR1 SGHVS and CDR2 FQNEAQ. V lost 5 bases to trimming and J lost 0 bases, with 12 bases between them. The CDR3 is 15 residues long. CDR3 DNA sequence: TGTGCCAGCAGCCCAGGGCAGTCTAGCACAGATACGCAGTATTTT. This gives the protein CASSPGQSSTDTQYF.